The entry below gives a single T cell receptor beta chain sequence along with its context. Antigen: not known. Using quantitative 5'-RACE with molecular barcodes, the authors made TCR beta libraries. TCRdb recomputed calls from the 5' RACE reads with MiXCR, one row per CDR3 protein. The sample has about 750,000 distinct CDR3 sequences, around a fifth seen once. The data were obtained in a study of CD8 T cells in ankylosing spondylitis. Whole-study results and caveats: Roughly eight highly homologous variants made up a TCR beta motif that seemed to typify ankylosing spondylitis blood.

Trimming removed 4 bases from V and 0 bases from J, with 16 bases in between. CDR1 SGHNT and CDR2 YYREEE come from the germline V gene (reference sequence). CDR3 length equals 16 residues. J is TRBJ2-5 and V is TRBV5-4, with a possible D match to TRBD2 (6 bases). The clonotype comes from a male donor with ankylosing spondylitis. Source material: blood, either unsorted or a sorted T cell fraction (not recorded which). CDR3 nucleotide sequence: TGTGCCAGCAGCGGTACCGGGAGATTGTACCAAGAGACCCAGTACTTC. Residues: CASSGTGRLYQETQYF.